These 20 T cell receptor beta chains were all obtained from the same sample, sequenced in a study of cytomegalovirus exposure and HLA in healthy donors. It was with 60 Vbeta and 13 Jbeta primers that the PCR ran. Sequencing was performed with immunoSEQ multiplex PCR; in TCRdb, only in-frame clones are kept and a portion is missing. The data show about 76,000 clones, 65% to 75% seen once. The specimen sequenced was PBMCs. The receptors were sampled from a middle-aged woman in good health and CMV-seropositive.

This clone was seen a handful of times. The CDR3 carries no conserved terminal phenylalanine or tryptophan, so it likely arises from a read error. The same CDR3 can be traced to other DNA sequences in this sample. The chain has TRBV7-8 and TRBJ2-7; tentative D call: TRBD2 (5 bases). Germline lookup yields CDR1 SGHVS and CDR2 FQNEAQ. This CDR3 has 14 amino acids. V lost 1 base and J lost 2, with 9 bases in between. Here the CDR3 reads CASSLGGGPYEQYC. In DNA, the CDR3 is TGTGCCAGCAGCTTAGGCGGAGGACCCTACGAGCAGTACTGC.

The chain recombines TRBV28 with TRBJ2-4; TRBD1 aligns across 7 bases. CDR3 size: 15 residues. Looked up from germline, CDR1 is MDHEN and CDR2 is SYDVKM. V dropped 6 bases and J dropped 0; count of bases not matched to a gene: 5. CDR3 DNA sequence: TGTGCCAGCAGCCGACAGGGAGAAGCCAAAAACATTCAGTACTTC. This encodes CASSRQGEAKNIQYF.

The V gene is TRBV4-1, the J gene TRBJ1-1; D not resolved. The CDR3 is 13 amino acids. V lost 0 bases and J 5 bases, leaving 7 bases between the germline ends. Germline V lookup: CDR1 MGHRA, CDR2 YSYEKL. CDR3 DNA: TGCGCCAGCAGCCAAGAACCGGGGACTGAAGCTTTCTTT. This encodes CASSQEPGTEAFF.

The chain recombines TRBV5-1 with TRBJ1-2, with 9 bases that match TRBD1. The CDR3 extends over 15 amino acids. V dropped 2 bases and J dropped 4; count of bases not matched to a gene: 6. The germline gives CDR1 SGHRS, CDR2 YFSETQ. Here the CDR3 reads CASSFVDRGFYGYTF. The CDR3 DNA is TGCGCCAGCAGCTTTGTGGACAGGGGCTTCTATGGCTACACCTTC.

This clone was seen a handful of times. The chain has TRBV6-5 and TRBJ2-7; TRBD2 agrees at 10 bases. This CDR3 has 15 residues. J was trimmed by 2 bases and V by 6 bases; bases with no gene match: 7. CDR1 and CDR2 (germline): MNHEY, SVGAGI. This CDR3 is CASSPGLATTYEQYF. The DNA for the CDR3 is TGTGCCAGCAGCCCGGGACTAGCGACGACCTACGAGCAGTACTTC.

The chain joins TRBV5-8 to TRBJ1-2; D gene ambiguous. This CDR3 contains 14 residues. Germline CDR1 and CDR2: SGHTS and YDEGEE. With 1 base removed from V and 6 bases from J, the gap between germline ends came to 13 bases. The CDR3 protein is CASSLLNTLNGYTF. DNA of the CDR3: TGTGCCAGCAGCTTGTTGAATACTCTGAATGGCTACACCTTC.

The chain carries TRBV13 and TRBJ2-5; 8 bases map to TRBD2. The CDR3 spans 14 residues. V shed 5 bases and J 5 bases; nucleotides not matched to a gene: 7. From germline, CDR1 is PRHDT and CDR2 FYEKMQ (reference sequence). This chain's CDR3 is CASSAGGAGETQYF. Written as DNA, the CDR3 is TGTGCCAGCAGCGCCGGGGGGGCGGGTGAGACCCAGTACTTC.

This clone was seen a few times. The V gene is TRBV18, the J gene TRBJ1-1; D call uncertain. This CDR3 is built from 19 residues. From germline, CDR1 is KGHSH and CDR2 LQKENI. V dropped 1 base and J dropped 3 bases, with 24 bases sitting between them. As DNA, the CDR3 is TGTGCCAGCTCACCACAGCGTCTCGGGGTGGCATTGTTGTACACTGAAGCTTTCTTT. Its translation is CASSPQRLGVALLYTEAFF.

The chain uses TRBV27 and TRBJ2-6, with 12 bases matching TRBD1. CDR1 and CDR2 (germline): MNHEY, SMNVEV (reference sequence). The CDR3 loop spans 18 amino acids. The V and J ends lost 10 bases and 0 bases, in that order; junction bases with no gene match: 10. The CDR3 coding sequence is TGTGCCATCCCGGGACAGGGGGCCTATAGCTCTGGGGCCAACGTCCTGACTTTC. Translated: CAIPGQGAYSSGANVLTF.

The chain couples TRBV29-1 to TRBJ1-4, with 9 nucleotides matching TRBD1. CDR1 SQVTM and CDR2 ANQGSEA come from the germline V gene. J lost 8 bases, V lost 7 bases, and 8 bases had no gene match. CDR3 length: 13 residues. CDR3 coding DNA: TGCAGCGCCGGGACAGGGAACCAGGAAAAACTGTTTTTT. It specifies CSAGTGNQEKLFF.

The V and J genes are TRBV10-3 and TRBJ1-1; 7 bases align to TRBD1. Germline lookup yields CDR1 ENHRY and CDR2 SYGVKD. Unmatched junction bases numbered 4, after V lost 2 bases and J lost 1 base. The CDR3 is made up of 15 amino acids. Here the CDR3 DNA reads TGTGCCATCAGTGAGAGACAGGGTGAGAACACTGAAGCTTTCTTT. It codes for CAISERQGENTEAFF.

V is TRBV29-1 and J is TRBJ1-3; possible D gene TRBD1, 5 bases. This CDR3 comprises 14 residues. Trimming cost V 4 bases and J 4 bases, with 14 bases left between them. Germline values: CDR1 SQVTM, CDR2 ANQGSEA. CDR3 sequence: CSVARGVEGNTIYF. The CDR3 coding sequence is TGCAGCGTTGCGCGGGGGGTGGAAGGAAACACCATATATTTT.

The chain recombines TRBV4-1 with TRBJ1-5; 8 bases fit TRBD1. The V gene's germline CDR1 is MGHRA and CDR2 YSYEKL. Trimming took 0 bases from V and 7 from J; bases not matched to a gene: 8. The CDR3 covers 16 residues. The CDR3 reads CASSQEGRGQDQPQHF. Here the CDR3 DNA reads TGCGCCAGCAGCCAAGAAGGCAGGGGGCAAGACCAGCCCCAGCATTTT.

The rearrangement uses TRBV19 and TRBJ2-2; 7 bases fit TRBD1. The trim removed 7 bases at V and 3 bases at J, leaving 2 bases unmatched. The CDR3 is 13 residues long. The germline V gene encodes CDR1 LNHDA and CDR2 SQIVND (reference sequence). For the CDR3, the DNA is TGTGCCAGTAAGCAGGGGGACACCGGGGAGCTGTTTTTT. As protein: CASKQGDTGELFF.

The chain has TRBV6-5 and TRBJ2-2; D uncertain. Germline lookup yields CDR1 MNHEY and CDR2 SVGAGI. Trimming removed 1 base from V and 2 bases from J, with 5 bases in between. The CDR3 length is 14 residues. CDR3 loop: CASSYYINTGELFF. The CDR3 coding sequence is TGTGCCAGCAGTTACTATATTAACACCGGGGAGCTGTTTTTT.

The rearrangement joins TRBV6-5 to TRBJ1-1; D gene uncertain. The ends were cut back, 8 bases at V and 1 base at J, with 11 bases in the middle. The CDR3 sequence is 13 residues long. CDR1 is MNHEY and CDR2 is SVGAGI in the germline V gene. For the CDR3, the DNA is TGTGCCAGCTTTAGACGGGAGAACACTGAAGCTTTCTTT. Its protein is CASFRRENTEAFF.

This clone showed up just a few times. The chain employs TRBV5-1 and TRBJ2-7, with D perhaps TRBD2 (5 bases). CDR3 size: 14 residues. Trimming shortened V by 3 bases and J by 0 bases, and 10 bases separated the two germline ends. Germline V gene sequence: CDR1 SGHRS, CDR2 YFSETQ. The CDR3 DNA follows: TGCGCCAGCAGCTCCGGGGTACTCTCCTACGAGCAGTACTTC. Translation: CASSSGVLSYEQYF.

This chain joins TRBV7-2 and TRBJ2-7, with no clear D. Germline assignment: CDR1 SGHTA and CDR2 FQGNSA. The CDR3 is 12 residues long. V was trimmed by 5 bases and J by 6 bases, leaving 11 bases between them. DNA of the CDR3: TGTGCCAGCAGCCTAAGAATTGGCGAGCAGTACTTC. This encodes CASSLRIGEQYF.

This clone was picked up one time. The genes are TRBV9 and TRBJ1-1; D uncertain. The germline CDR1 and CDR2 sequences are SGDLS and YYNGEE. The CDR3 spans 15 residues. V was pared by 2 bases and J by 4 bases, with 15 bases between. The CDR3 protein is CASSVGNQRGTEAFF. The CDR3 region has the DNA TGTGCCAGCAGCGTCGGAAACCAGCGAGGCACTGAAGCTTTCTTT.

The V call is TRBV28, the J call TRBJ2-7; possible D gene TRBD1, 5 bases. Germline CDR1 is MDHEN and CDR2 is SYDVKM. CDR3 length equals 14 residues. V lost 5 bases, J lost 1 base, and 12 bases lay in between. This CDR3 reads CASSTRQLSYEQYF. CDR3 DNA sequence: TGTGCCAGCAGTACCCGACAGCTATCCTACGAGCAGTACTTC.